This T cell receptor beta chain was recovered during a study of cytomegalovirus exposure and HLA in healthy donors. Deletions cut 4 bases from V and 2 bases from J, with 8 bases between. The CDR3 has 13 amino acids. Germline lookup yields CDR1 SEHNR and CDR2 FQNEAQ (reference sequence). PCR employed 60 Vbeta and 13 Jbeta primers. TCRdb keeps only in-frame clones here, not all; method: immunoSEQ multiplex PCR. Of 95,000 to 150,000 clones listed, roughly 77% are singletons. Sequencing was performed on PBMCs. The TCR comes from a man aged 18 to 30 in good health and CMV-seronegative. V and J are TRBV7-9 and TRBJ1-1, with a tentative D call TRBD1 (6 bases). CDR3 sequence: CASSWDTNTEAFF. CDR3 in DNA: TGTGCCAGCAGCTGGGACACCAACACTGAAGCTTTCTTT.